The entry below gives a single TCR beta chain sequence along with its context. This specimen belongs to a study of blood T cell repertoires in COVID-19. Study context: Samples came from the United States, Italy and Spain, spanning acute and convalescent COVID-19.

Exposed participants came across a COVID-19 case within 2 weeks before study entry. The CDR3 consists of 14 residues. V lost 0 bases, J lost 1 base, and 7 bases lay in between. CDR1 and CDR2 from the germline V gene are SGHKS and YYEKEE (reference sequence). Produced via immunoSEQ multiplex PCR; TCRdb's table is partial and in-frame only. The table includes about 270,000 clones, 91% detected once. The chain employs TRBV5-5 and TRBJ1-1; no clear D gene. This TCR came from a man aged 40-49 years who had been exposed to COVID-19. The sample consisted of PBMCs or T cells enriched from blood (not recorded which). DNA for the CDR3: TGTGCCAGCAGCTTGGTGGCGGAGAACACTGAAGCTTTCTTT. Amino acid sequence: CASSLVAENTEAFF.